These 26 T cell receptor beta chains came from one sample sequenced in a study of T cell repertoires in cytomegalovirus infection. TCRdb passed the reads through MiXCR, listing each CDR3 protein once. This sample carries 150,000 or so distinct CDR3 sequences, approximately 17% of them seen once, and the ten largest clones take around a sixth. The source material was CD8+ T cells from PBMCs. The source of these receptors is a human donor in good health (CMV status not recorded). Some clones in this sample may be carry-over from other donors' samples.

This clonotype turned up a few times. The genes are TRBV11-2 and TRBJ1-4; D is ambiguous. This CDR3 is 13 amino acids long. The germline V gene has CDR1 SGHAT and CDR2 FQNNGV. Trimming pared 3 bases from V and 3 bases from J, leaving 5 bases between. The CDR3 reads CASSFPANEKLFF. The CDR3 DNA sequence: TGTGCCAGCAGCTTCCCGGCTAATGAAAAACTGTTTTTT.

The V gene is TRBV7-3, the J gene TRBJ2-7; D may correspond to TRBD1 or TRBD2 (5 bases each). The CDR3 runs to 14 residues. The germline gives CDR1 SGHTA, CDR2 FQGTGA. V dropped 5 bases and J dropped 3 bases, with 14 bases sitting between them. As DNA, the CDR3 is TGTGCCAGCAGCGGGACCAAGGATAACTACGAGCAGTACTTC. Amino acids: CASSGTKDNYEQYF.

The chain is built from TRBV5-6 and TRBJ1-2; no reliable D call. The V gene's germline CDR1 is SGHDT and CDR2 YYEEEE. V was cut by 4 bases and J by 3 bases, with 10 bases left in between. The CDR3 is 13 amino acids. The DNA for the CDR3 is TGTGCCAGCAGCCCCCCCGCGGACTATGGCTACACCTTC. Residues: CASSPPADYGYTF. The full variable domain, rest sourced from reference TRBV5-6 and TRBJ1-2, is DAGVTQSPTHLIKTRGQQVTLRCSPKSGHDTVSWYQQALGQGPQFIFQYYEEEERQRGNFPDRFSGHQFPNYSSELNVNALLLGDSALYLCASSPPADYGYTFGSGTRLTVV.

The chain couples TRBV5-6 to TRBJ2-3, with TRBD1 matching 7 bases. The junction had 12 bases not matched to a gene; V was cut back by 3 bases and J by 2 bases. This CDR3 comprises 17 residues. From germline, CDR1 is SGHDT and CDR2 YYEEEE. The CDR3 nucleotides read TGTGCCAGCAGCTCTTACGGGACAGCAAGACCCACAGATACGCAGTATTTT. This codes for CASSSYGTARPTDTQYF.

This clonotype was counted only a few times. The rearrangement joins TRBV12-3 or TRBV12-4 to TRBJ2-7; D is possibly TRBD1 (5 bases). The CDR3 extends over 13 amino acids. Trimming left V 2 bases short and J 3 bases short, with 8 bases between. The CDR3 loop is CASSLIGDYEQYF. The CDR3 DNA follows: TGTGCCAGCAGTTTAATAGGGGACTACGAGCAGTACTTC.

This rearrangement joins TRBV28 to TRBJ2-3; the match to TRBD1 covers 7 bases. Germline V gene lookup returns CDR1 MDHEN and CDR2 SYDVKM. Unmatched junction bases numbered 9, after V lost 7 bases and J lost 2 bases. The CDR3 is made up of 15 amino acids. CDR3 region: CASIGTAYITDTQYF. The CDR3 bases are TGTGCCAGCATCGGGACAGCCTATATCACAGATACGCAGTATTTT.

This clonotype was found a few times. The V call is TRBV29-1, the J call TRBJ2-5, with 10 bases matching TRBD1. The trim removed 7 bases at V and 5 bases at J, leaving 7 bases unmatched. Germline V CDR1 and CDR2: SQVTM, ANQGSEA. The CDR3 totals 13 residues. The CDR3 reads CSGLTGGVETQYF. The CDR3 DNA follows: TGCAGCGGCCTGACAGGGGGCGTGGAGACCCAGTACTTC.

This rearrangement joins TRBV10-3 to TRBJ2-7, with unresolved D. Germline CDR1 reads ENHRY; CDR2 reads SYGVKD. V dropped 0 bases and J dropped 4 bases, with 4 bases sitting between them. The CDR3 is 12 amino acids. The CDR3, as DNA: TGTGCCATCAGTGAGTCAATTTACGAGCAGTACTTC. Encoded protein: CAISESIYEQYF.

The gene calls are TRBV10-3 and TRBJ2-5; no clear D gene. Trimming took off 3 bases at V and 4 bases at J, with 6 bases between the two ends. CDR3 length: 12 amino acids. CDR1 is ENHRY, CDR2 SYGVKD, per germline. Here the CDR3 reads CAISDGGETQYF. As DNA, the CDR3 is TGTGCCATCAGTGACGGTGGAGAGACCCAGTACTTC.

CDR3 DNA: TGTGCCAGCAGCTTAGCTCCGGGAGGGGATTCACCCCTCCACTTT. Translating gives CASSLAPGGDSPLHF. V usage is TRBV7-6 and J usage is TRBJ1-6, with a weak D call TRBD1 (5 bases). Germline V CDR1 and CDR2: SGHVS, FNYEAQ. The CDR3 is 15 residues long. V lost 0 bases, J lost 8 bases, and 11 bases lay in between. Together with reference TRBV7-6 and TRBJ1-6, the CDR3 gives the full variable domain: GAGVSQSPRYKVTKRGQDVALRCDPISGHVSLYWYRQALGQGPEFLTYFNYEAQQDKSGLPNDRFSAERPEGSISTLTIQRTEQRDSAMYRCASSLAPGGDSPLHFGNGTRLTVT.

This clonotype was found a few times. The gene calls are TRBV7-9 and TRBJ2-7, with D hard to call. Looked up from germline, CDR1 is SEHNR and CDR2 is FQNEAQ (reference sequence). This CDR3 contains 13 residues. The CDR3 nucleotides are TGTGCAATTGAGGCTCCCCTTAGCTACGAGCAGTACTTC. It codes for CAIEAPLSYEQYF. Filled out from reference TRBV7-9 and TRBJ2-7, the complete variable domain reads DTGVSQNPRHKITKRGQNVTFRCDPISEHNRLYWYRQTLGQGPEFLTYFQNEAQLEKSRLLSDRFSAERPKGSFSTLEIQRTEQGDSAMYLCAIEAPLSYEQYFGPGTRLTVT.

This clonotype showed up many times. The chain employs TRBV7-8 and TRBJ1-2; D is possibly TRBD1 (6 bases). This CDR3 contains 15 residues. Deletions cut 5 bases from V and 4 bases from J, with 17 bases between. Per germline, CDR1 SGHVS and CDR2 FQNEAQ. Written as DNA, the CDR3 is TGTGCCAGCAGCCCCCAGCCGGGGGCCCGCTATGGCTACACCTTC. As protein: CASSPQPGARYGYTF.

This clonotype showed up just a few times. The rearrangement uses TRBV7-2 and TRBJ2-5; possibly TRBD1 for D (6 bases). This CDR3 contains 14 residues. The V gene lost 1 base and the J gene lost 5 bases, with 11 bases spanning the gap. Germline V gene lookup returns CDR1 SGHTA and CDR2 FQGNSA. In nucleotides, the CDR3 is TGTGCCAGCAGCTTAGTGGGGGCGCGGGAGACCCAGTACTTC. Its protein is CASSLVGARETQYF.

This clonotype was seen a few times. The chain recombines TRBV25-1 with TRBJ1-5; 8 nucleotides agree with TRBD1. V trimming: 3 bases; J trimming: 1 base; junction bases outside the gene matches: 11. The CDR3 contains 18 residues. From germline, CDR1 is MGHDK and CDR2 SYGVNS. CDR3 nucleotides: TGTGCCAGCAGTGACGGGACAGGACCTGAGTGGAGCAATCAGCCCCAGCATTTT. It encodes CASSDGTGPEWSNQPQHF.

This clonotype was seen only a few times. The CDR3 sequence: CASSWTGSRSEAFF. CDR3 sequence (DNA): TGTGCCAGCAGCTGGACAGGGAGTCGATCTGAAGCTTTCTTT. This chain connects TRBV7-6 to TRBJ1-1; 8 positions agree with TRBD1. V lost 4 bases, J lost 6 bases, and 7 bases stayed unmatched. Germline CDR1 SGHVS, CDR2 FNYEAQ. The CDR3 has 14 residues.

This clonotype was picked up a small number of times. The genes are TRBV14 and TRBJ2-1; TRBD2 agrees at 10 bases. The ends lost 0 bases at V and 9 bases at J; junction bases unmatched: 8. Germline V CDR1 and CDR2: SGHDN, FVKESK. There are 16 residues in the CDR3. The CDR3, as DNA: TGTGCCAGCAGCCAAGATAGGGTAGCGGGAGGTCTTGAGCAGTTCTTC. It encodes CASSQDRVAGGLEQFF.

The chain is built from TRBV4-3 and TRBJ2-1; 9 bases agree with TRBD1. The ends lost 0 bases at V and 9 bases at J; junction bases unmatched: 6. Germline-derived CDR1 and CDR2 are LGHNA and YSLEER. The CDR3 totals 15 residues. In DNA, the CDR3 is TGCGCCAGCAGCCAAGATGGGACAGGGTTAGGTGAGCAGTTCTTC. Its protein product is CASSQDGTGLGEQFF.

This clonotype turned up a few times. In nucleotides, the CDR3 is TGTGCCAACCTCCTAGCGCCTCGTTCCACAGATACGCAGTATTTT. As protein: CANLLAPRSTDTQYF. This chain connects TRBV6-2 or TRBV6-3 to TRBJ2-3, with D perhaps TRBD2 (6 bases). This CDR3 region has 15 residues. Trimming pared 10 bases from V and 2 bases from J, leaving 19 bases between. Germline CDR1 and CDR2: MNHEY and SVGEGT.

This clonotype showed up just a few times. V usage is TRBV5-1 and J usage is TRBJ1-5; the D gene is possibly TRBD1 (6 bases). Germline V CDR1 and CDR2: SGHRS, YFSETQ. This CDR3 is 13 amino acids long. Trimming stripped 3 bases from V and 7 bases from J, with 11 bases between. CDR3 sequence: CASSYQGSQPQHF. Here the CDR3 DNA reads TGCGCCAGCAGCTATCAGGGGTCCCAGCCCCAGCATTTT.

The V call is TRBV20-1, the J call TRBJ2-7; maybe TRBD1 (6 bases). V was cut by 3 bases and J by 0 bases, with 12 bases left in between. CDR3 length: 14 residues. Germline V gene sequence: CDR1 DFQATT, CDR2 SNEGSKA (reference sequence). CDR3 sequence: CSASRRDNSYEQYF. DNA of the CDR3: TGCAGTGCTAGTCGCCGGGACAACTCCTACGAGCAGTACTTC.

The DNA for the CDR3 is TGTGCCAGCAGTTACTCGGCGCATAGCGGGGGGCCCCGCGAGACCCAGTACTTC. This gives the protein CASSYSAHSGGPRETQYF. The chain uses TRBV6-2 or TRBV6-3 and TRBJ2-5; TRBD2 aligns across 10 bases. Germline assignment: CDR1 MNHEY and CDR2 SVGEGT. The CDR3 spans 18 residues. V shed 0 bases and J 5 bases; nucleotides not matched to a gene: 12.

In this sample, this clonotype turned up a few times. This chain joins TRBV7-9 and TRBJ2-1, with 14 bases identical to TRBD2. J was trimmed by 5 bases and V by 5 bases; bases with no gene match: 8. This CDR3 comprises 17 residues. CDR1 is SEHNR, CDR2 FQNEAQ, per germline (reference sequence). This CDR3 is CASSPQGLAGANNEQFF. CDR3 nucleotides: TGTGCCAGCAGCCCTCAGGGACTAGCGGGAGCGAACAATGAGCAGTTCTTC.

CDR3 residues: CAISTPNQPQHF. The DNA for the CDR3 is TGTGCCATCAGTACACCAAATCAGCCCCAGCATTTT. This chain joins TRBV10-3 and TRBJ1-5; D call uncertain. With 5 bases removed from V and 4 bases from J, the gap between germline ends came to 6 bases. The germline gives CDR1 ENHRY, CDR2 SYGVKD. The CDR3 runs 12 residues.

J is TRBJ2-1 and V is TRBV14; D ambiguous. Germline lookup yields CDR1 SGHDN and CDR2 FVKESK. With 5 bases removed from V and 7 bases from J, the gap between germline ends came to 15 bases. This CDR3 has 14 amino acids. The CDR3 sequence: CASSKLTVGNEQFF. CDR3 coding DNA: TGTGCCAGCAGCAAACTCACGGTAGGGAATGAGCAGTTCTTC.

This clonotype was found a few times. The chain is built from TRBV27 and TRBJ2-5; D is perhaps TRBD2 (6 bases). Germline CDR1 and CDR2: MNHEY and SMNVEV (reference sequence). The CDR3 runs 14 residues. V lost 4 bases, J lost 6 bases, and 15 bases lay in between. The CDR3 reads CASSSIGTPQTQYF. Here the CDR3 DNA reads TGTGCCAGCAGTTCAATCGGGACTCCACAGACCCAGTACTTC.

This chain uses TRBV20-1 with TRBJ2-1; D tentatively fits TRBD1 or TRBD2 (6 bases each). Germline loops: CDR1 DFQATT, CDR2 SNEGSKA (reference sequence). The CDR3 extends over 13 amino acids. Trimming shortened V by 1 base and J by 10 bases, and 14 bases separated the two germline ends. CDR3 bases: TGCAGTGCTAGAGTTCTCGGGGGCCCCGAGCAGTTCTTC. Translating it yields CSARVLGGPEQFF.